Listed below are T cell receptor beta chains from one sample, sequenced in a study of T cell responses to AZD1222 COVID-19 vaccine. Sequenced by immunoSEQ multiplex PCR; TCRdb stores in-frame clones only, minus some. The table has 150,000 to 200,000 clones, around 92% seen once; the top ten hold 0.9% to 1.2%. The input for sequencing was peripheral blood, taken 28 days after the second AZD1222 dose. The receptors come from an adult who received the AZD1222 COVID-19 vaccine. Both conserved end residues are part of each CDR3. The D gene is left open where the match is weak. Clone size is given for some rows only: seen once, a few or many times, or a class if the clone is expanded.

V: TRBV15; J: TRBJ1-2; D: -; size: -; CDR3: CATSRDRGSGYTF; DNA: TGTGCCACCAGCAGAGATCGGGGTAGTGGCTACACCTTC
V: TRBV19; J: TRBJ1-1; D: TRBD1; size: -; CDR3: CASSPQGANTEAFF; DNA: TGTGCCAGTAGCCCACAGGGGGCGAACACTGAAGCTTTCTTT
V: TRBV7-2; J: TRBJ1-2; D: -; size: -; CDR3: CASSLEVRGAWGYTF; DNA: TGTGCCAGCAGCTTAGAAGTACGGGGGGCGTGGGGCTACACCTTC
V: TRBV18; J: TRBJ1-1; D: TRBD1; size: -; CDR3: CASSPWASGGRGNTEAFF; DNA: TGTGCCAGCTCACCATGGGCATCAGGGGGCAGAGGAAACACTGAAGCTTTCTTT
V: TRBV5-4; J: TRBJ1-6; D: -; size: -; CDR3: CASTPGPGGNSPLHF; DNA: TGTGCCAGCACCCCAGGCCCGGGCGGGAATTCACCCCTCCACTTT
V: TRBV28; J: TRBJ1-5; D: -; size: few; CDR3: CASSLPGYQPQHF; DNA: TGTGCCAGCAGTTTACCAGGGTATCAGCCCCAGCATTTT
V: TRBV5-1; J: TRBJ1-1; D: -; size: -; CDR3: CASSLRDRTEAFF; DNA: TGCGCCAGCAGCCTCCGGGACCGCACTGAAGCTTTCTTT
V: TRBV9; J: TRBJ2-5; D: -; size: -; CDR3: CASSGVNQETQYF; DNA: TGTGCCAGCAGCGGGGTAAATCAAGAGACCCAGTACTTC
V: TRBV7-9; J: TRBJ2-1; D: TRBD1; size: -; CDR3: CASSYPRGQGDSEQFF; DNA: TGTGCCAGCAGCTACCCCCGGGGACAGGGGGACTCTGAGCAGTTCTTC
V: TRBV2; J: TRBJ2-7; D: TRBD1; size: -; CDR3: CASSDAGQGASYEQYF; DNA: TGTGCCAGCAGTGACGCGGGACAGGGGGCCTCCTACGAGCAGTACTTC
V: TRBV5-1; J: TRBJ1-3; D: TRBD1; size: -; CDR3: CASSSVDREDTIYF; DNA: TGCGCCAGCAGCTCCGTCGACAGGGAGGACACCATATATTTT
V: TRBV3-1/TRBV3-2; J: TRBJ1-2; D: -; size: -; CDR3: CASSQGGTFYTF; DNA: TGTGCCAGCAGCCAAGGAGGGACATTCTACACCTTC
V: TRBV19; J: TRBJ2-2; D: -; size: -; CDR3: CATQETNTGELFF; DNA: TGTGCCACCCAGGAAACAAACACCGGGGAGCTGTTTTTT
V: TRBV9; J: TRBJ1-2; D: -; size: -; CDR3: CASRGIDDGYTF; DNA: TGTGCCAGTAGGGGAATAGATGATGGCTACACCTTC
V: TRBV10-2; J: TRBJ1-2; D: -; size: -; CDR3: CASSESGRVPNYGYTF; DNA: TGCGCCAGCAGTGAGTCGGGGCGCGTCCCTAACTATGGCTACACCTTC
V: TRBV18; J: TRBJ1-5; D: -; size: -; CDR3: CASSPPGPGQPQHF; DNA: TGTGCCAGCTCACCACCGGGGCCCGGTCAGCCCCAGCATTTT
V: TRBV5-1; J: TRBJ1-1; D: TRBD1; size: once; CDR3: CASRQNAGQSNTEAFF; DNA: TGCGCCAGCAGACAAAACGCGGGACAGTCGAACACTGAAGCTTTCTTT
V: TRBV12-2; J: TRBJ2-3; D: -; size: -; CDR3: CASRLLDYSYTDTQYF; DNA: TGTGCAAGTCGCCTGTTAGACTATTCCTACACAGATACGCAGTATTTT
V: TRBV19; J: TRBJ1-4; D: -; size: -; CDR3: CASSIRLAPFLSNEKLFF; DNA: TGTGCCAGTAGTATAAGGCTCGCCCCTTTTCTGTCTAATGAAAAACTGTTTTTT
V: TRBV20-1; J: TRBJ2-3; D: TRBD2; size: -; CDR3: CSASSGGLSTDTQYF; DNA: TGCAGTGCTAGTAGCGGGGGGCTGAGCACAGATACGCAGTATTTT
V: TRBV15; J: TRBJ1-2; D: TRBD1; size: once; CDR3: CATSRSGQGDYGYTF; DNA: TGTGCCACCAGCAGATCGGGACAGGGGGACTATGGCTACACCTTC
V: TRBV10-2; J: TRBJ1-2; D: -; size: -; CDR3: CASHEPGRANYGYTF; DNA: TGCGCCAGCCACGAGCCGGGCAGGGCTAACTATGGCTACACCTTC
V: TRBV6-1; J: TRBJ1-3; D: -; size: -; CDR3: CASREGGWKSGNTIYF; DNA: TGTGCCAGCAGAGAAGGAGGGTGGAAATCTGGAAACACCATATATTTT
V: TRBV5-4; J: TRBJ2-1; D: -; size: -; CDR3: CASSLVQGGQYEQFF; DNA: TGTGCCAGCAGCTTGGTACAGGGGGGGCAGTATGAGCAGTTCTTC
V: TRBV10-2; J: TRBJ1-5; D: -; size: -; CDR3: CASSESLSQPQHF; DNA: TGCGCCAGCAGTGAGAGTTTAAGCCAGCCCCAGCATTTT
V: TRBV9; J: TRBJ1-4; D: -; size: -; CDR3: CASSVSGTSEKLFF; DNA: TGTGCCAGCAGCGTGTCCGGGACAAGTGAAAAACTGTTTTTT
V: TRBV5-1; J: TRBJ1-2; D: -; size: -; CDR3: CASSLTPGTVYGYTF; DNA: TGCGCCAGCAGCCTAACACCCGGGACGGTCTATGGCTACACCTTC
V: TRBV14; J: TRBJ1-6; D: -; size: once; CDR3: CASSQQAVSSPLHF; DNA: TGTGCCAGCAGCCAGCAGGCGGTCAGCTCACCCCTCCACTTT
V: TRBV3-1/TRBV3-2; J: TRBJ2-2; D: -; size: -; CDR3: CASSQDNSFTGELFF; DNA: TGTGCCAGCAGCCAAGATAACAGTTTCACCGGGGAGCTGTTTTTT
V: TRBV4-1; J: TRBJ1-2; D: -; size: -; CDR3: CASSQADYGYTF; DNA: TGCGCCAGCAGCCAAGCAGATTATGGCTACACCTTC
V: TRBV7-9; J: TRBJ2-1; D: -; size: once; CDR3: CASSLGAAQSSYNEQFF; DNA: TGTGCCAGCAGCTTAGGAGCGGCTCAGAGCTCCTACAATGAGCAGTTCTTC
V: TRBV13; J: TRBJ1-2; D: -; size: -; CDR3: CASSLGRPTYGYTF; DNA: TGTGCCAGCAGCTTGGGTCGGCCTACATATGGCTACACCTTC
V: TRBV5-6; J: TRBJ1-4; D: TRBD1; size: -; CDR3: CASSLGGTASEKLFF; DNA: TGTGCCAGCAGCTTGGGGGGGACAGCCAGTGAAAAACTGTTTTTT
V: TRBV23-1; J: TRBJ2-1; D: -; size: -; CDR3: CASTKGNSYNEQFF; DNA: TGCGCCAGCACCAAGGGGAACTCCTACAATGAGCAGTTCTTC
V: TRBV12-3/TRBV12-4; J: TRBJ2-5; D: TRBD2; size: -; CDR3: CASRASGGETQYF; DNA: TGTGCCAGCAGGGCTAGCGGCGGGGAGACCCAGTACTTC
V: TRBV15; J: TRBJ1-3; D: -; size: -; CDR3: CATSRGNTIYF; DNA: TGTGCCACCAGCAGGGGAAACACCATATATTTT
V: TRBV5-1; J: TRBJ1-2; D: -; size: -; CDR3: CASSFLGVDYGYTF; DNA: TGCGCCAGCAGCTTTCTGGGGGTGGACTATGGCTACACCTTC
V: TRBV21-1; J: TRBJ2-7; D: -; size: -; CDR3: CASSKALLPGQATWISYEQYF; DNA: TGTGCCAGCAGCAAAGCGCTTTTGCCGGGACAGGCAACCTGGATCTCCTACGAGCAGTACTTC
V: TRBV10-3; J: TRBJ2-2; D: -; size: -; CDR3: CAIKGQKNTGELFF; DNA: TGTGCCATCAAAGGTCAGAAAAACACCGGGGAGCTGTTTTTT
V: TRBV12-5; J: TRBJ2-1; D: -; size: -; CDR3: CASGLGGLYNEQFF; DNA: TGTGCTAGTGGTTTGGGAGGGTTGTACAATGAGCAGTTCTTC
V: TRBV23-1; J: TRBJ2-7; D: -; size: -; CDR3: CASSQAGGPKKYEQYF; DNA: TGCGCCAGCAGTCAAGCAGGAGGCCCTAAGAAGTACGAGCAGTACTTC
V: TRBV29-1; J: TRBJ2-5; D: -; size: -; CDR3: CSVEGLRQGGETQYF; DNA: TGCAGCGTTGAGGGTCTCAGACAAGGCGGAGAGACCCAGTACTTC
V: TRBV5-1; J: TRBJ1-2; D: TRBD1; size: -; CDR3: CASSLTNPGTGIYGYTF; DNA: TGCGCCAGCAGCTTAACTAACCCCGGGACAGGGATCTATGGCTACACCTTC
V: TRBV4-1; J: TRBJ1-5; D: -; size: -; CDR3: CASSQDWEGPQHF; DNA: TGCGCCAGCAGCCAAGATTGGGAAGGGCCCCAGCATTTT
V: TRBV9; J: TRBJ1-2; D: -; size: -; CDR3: CASSGHAGGHPNYGYTF; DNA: TGTGCCAGCAGCGGACACGCCGGGGGCCACCCAAACTATGGCTACACCTTC
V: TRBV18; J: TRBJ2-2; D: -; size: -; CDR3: CASSPPRGANTGELFF; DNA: TGTGCCAGCTCACCACCGAGGGGAGCGAACACCGGGGAGCTGTTTTTT
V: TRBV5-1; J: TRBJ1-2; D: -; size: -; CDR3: CASSRSDGVYGYTF; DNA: TGCGCCAGCAGCCGAAGCGACGGGGTTTATGGCTACACCTTC
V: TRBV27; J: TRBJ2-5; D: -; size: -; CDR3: CASSLSREVGTQYF; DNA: TGTGCCAGCAGTTTATCGAGGGAGGTCGGGACCCAGTACTTC
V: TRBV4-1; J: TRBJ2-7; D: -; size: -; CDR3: CASSQLPYRERDEQYF; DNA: TGCGCCAGCAGCCAGCTCCCGTACAGGGAACGGGACGAGCAGTACTTC
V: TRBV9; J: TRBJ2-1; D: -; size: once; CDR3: CASSVGESAGRDEQFF; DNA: TGTGCCAGCAGCGTAGGTGAGTCCGCTGGACGTGATGAGCAGTTCTTC
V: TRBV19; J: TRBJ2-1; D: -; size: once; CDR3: CASSIRQFLNEQFF; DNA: TGTGCCAGTAGTATAAGGCAGTTTTTGAATGAGCAGTTCTTC
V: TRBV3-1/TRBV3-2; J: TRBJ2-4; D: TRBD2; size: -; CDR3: CASSLGGSAKNIQYF; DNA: TGTGCCAGCAGCCTCGGGGGGAGTGCCAAAAACATTCAGTACTTC
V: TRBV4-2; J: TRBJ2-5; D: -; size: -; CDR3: CASSQDQGGGETQYF; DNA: TGTGCCAGCAGCCAAGATCAAGGGGGAGGGGAGACCCAGTACTTC
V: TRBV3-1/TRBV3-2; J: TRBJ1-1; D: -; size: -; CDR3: CASSQKGGDTEAFF; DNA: TGTGCCAGCAGCCAAAAGGGAGGGGACACTGAAGCTTTCTTT
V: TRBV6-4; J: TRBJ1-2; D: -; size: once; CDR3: CASKIDSSAPGYTF; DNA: TGTGCCAGCAAAATTGACAGCTCAGCTCCGGGCTACACCTTC
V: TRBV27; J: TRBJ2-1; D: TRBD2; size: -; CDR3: CASSSPTGGDEQFF; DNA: TGTGCCAGCAGTTCGCCGACGGGGGGGGATGAGCAGTTCTTC